These 15 T cell receptor beta chains were sequenced from one sample in a study of blood T cells in healthy people across ages. The authors ran a second PCR of 7 to 11 cycles using a sample-barcoded 5' primer and a J-beta primer mix. TCRdb itself ran the 5' RACE reads through MiXCR, one entry per CDR3 protein. The sample shows about 650,000 distinct CDR3 sequences, around 32% of them seen only once. Specimen: blood. These receptors were taken from a woman over 75 in good health.

This chain links TRBV6-2 or TRBV6-3 with TRBJ1-2; 9 bases agree with TRBD1. This CDR3 has 15 residues. Germline CDR1 reads MNHEY; CDR2 reads SVGEGT. Trimming cost V 7 bases and J 4 bases; bases outside gene matches: 10. CDR3 protein: CASTEQGARSYGYTF. CDR3 sequence (DNA): TGTGCCAGCACTGAACAGGGGGCGCGGAGCTATGGCTACACCTTC.

The rearrangement joins TRBV6-1 to TRBJ2-1, with TRBD2 matching over 11 bases. V was pared by 4 bases and J by 5 bases, with 10 bases of the junction left unmatched. The CDR3 loop spans 17 amino acids. Germline-derived CDR1 and CDR2 are MNHNS and SASEGT. This CDR3 reads CASSAHRGTSGNNEQFF. In nucleotides, the CDR3 is TGTGCCAGCAGTGCCCACCGGGGGACTAGCGGAAACAATGAGCAGTTCTTC.

The rearrangement joins TRBV12-3 or TRBV12-4 to TRBJ2-7, with 13 positions matching TRBD2. J was trimmed by 0 bases and V by 8 bases; bases with no gene match: 10. The CDR3 has 17 amino acids. In nucleotides, the CDR3 is TGTGCCAGCTCATGGACTAGCGGGAGTAGGGCCTCCTACGAGCAGTACTTC. Its protein product is CASSWTSGSRASYEQYF.

CDR3 in amino acids: CASSRRDRENTIYF. CDR3 coding DNA: TGTGCCAGCAGCCGCCGGGACAGGGAAAACACCATATATTTT. The rearrangement joins TRBV7-9 to TRBJ1-3; 9 nucleotides align to TRBD1. The CDR3 sequence is 14 residues long. CDR1 SEHNR and CDR2 FQNEAQ come from the germline V gene (reference sequence). Trimming removed 5 bases from V and 6 bases from J; junction bases left unmatched: 5.

About this clonotype itself: This may be a read error, as it is one base from a much larger clone. CDR3 in amino acids: CSASDGGVTYEQDF. The CDR3, as DNA: TGCAGTGCTAGCGACGGGGGGGTAACCTACGAGCAGGACTTC. This rearrangement joins TRBV20-1 to TRBJ2-7; 8 bases map to TRBD2. The germline CDR1 and CDR2 sequences are DFQATT and SNEGSKA (reference sequence). This CDR3 has 14 amino acids.

On this clonotype itself: A much larger clone is a single base away; this may be a read error. The rearrangement joins TRBV29-1 to TRBJ2-1; TRBD2 matches 7 bases. The CDR3 runs to 12 residues. In germline, CDR1 is SQVTM, CDR2 ANQGSEA. The V segment lost 6 bases and the J segment 9 bases; nucleotides outside the gene matches: 8. This CDR3 is CSVSSGNSEQFF. The CDR3, as DNA: TGCAGCGTATCTAGCGGAAACAGTGAGCAGTTCTTC.

This clonotype was counted ten times or more. V is TRBV3-1 and J is TRBJ2-5; D possibly corresponds to TRBD2 (6 bases). CDR3 length: 13 amino acids. Trimming took off 4 bases at V and 7 bases at J, with 13 bases between the two ends. The germline V gene encodes CDR1 LGHDT and CDR2 YNNKEL (reference sequence). The CDR3 nucleotides read TGTGCCAGCAGCCCCGGGCGGGGCGGGACCCAGTACTTC. Translated, it gives CASSPGRGGTQYF.

This chain connects TRBV24-1 to TRBJ2-2, with D possibly being TRBD2 (6 bases). Germline V gives CDR1 KGHDR, CDR2 SFDVKD. V was trimmed by 5 bases and J by 6 bases, leaving 18 bases between them. The CDR3 totals 16 residues. The CDR3 spells CATSAAAGSSPGELFF. DNA for the CDR3: TGTGCCACCAGTGCGGCGGCGGGGTCGAGCCCCGGGGAGCTGTTTTTT.

This clonotype was recorded a few times. The CDR3 sequence: CASSTRFGYNSPLHF. In DNA, the CDR3 is TGTGCCAGCAGTACCCGTTTTGGCTATAATTCACCCCTCCACTTT. The J gene is TRBJ1-6, the V gene TRBV28; no firm D call. Germline CDR1 and CDR2: MDHEN and SYDVKM. With 5 bases removed from V and 3 bases from J, the gap between germline ends came to 11 bases. This CDR3 spans 15 amino acids.

Judged by abundance, this clonotype is medium-sized. This chain's CDR3 is CASSLALREQFF. In DNA, the CDR3 is TGTGCCAGCAGCTTGGCCTTGCGTGAGCAGTTCTTC. The chain carries TRBV5-6 and TRBJ2-1; no clear D. The V end was cut by 0 bases, the J end by 9 bases, with 7 bases between. This CDR3 has 12 residues. Germline V gene data show CDR1 as SGHDT and CDR2 as YYEEEE.

There are many counts of this clonotype. This chain links TRBV5-1 with TRBJ2-7; 11 positions agree with TRBD1. This CDR3 has 17 residues. Germline values: CDR1 SGHRS, CDR2 YFSETQ. Trimming cost V 4 bases and J 4 bases; bases outside gene matches: 13. CDR3 loop: CASSDRDRGITGYEQYF. In DNA form, the CDR3 reads TGCGCCAGCAGCGACCGGGACAGGGGGATAACGGGGTACGAGCAGTACTTC.

As concerns this clonotype: This sequence may be a read error, since a much larger clone differs from it by one base. This chain connects TRBV15 to TRBJ2-6; possibly TRBD1 or TRBD2 for D (5 bases each). Germline values: CDR1 LNHNV, CDR2 YYDKDF (reference sequence). The CDR3 covers 18 residues. The CDR3 reads CATSREAGRTSGANILTF. The CDR3 nucleotides read TGTGCCACCAGCAGAGAGGCGGGCAGAACCTCTGGGGCCAACATCCTGACTTTC.

Note on this clonotype: It may be a read error: a sequence one base away is much more abundant. The V call is TRBV6-2 or TRBV6-3, the J call TRBJ1-6; maybe TRBD1 (5 bases). V gave up 6 bases and J gave up 15 bases, with 21 bases separating them. CDR3 length: 14 amino acids. Germline V gene sequence: CDR1 MNHEY, CDR2 SVGEGT. CDR3 nucleotides: TGTGCCAGCAGGGACCGGGACCGGGATATTCACCTCCACTTT. It yields the protein CASRDRDRDIHLHF.

V and J are TRBV10-3 and TRBJ1-4; TRBD1 agrees at 9 bases. CDR1 is ENHRY, CDR2 SYGVKD, per germline. This CDR3 comprises 16 residues. Trimming took 4 bases from V and 8 from J; bases not matched to a gene: 11. The CDR3 sequence is CAISGGPGQGGEKLFF. Here the CDR3 DNA reads TGTGCCATCAGTGGGGGCCCGGGACAGGGAGGCGAAAAACTGTTTTTT.

This clonotype has ten or more counts. V usage is TRBV7-2 and J usage is TRBJ1-5, with 9 bases that match TRBD1. Germline V gene lookup returns CDR1 SGHTA and CDR2 FQGNSA. V was pared by 6 bases and J by 4 bases, with 4 bases of the junction left unmatched. CDR3 size: 14 residues. For the CDR3, the DNA is TGTGCCAGCAGTCTACAGGGGGCGAATCAGCCCCAGCATTTT. Its translation is CASSLQGANQPQHF.